Shown below are 17 T cell receptor beta chains from a single sample sequenced in a study of blood T cells in healthy people across ages. Using a J-beta primer mix together with a sample-barcoded 5' primer, a second PCR was run for about 6 to 11 cycles. Each CDR3 protein is one row after TCRdb ran MiXCR on the 5' RACE reads. The sample has approximately 670,000 distinct CDR3 sequences, 35% to 50% seen once. The sample was blood. These receptors were collected from a man of 80 years or more in good health.

This chain uses TRBV24-1 with TRBJ2-1; 16 bases agree with TRBD2. V lost 4 bases, J lost 6 bases, and 8 bases stayed unmatched. The CDR3 is made up of 18 amino acids. Germline assignment: CDR1 KGHDR and CDR2 SFDVKD. The chain's CDR3 is CATSETGTSGGDSNEQFF. The CDR3 DNA sequence: TGTGCCACCAGTGAGACCGGGACTAGCGGGGGGGACTCCAATGAGCAGTTCTTC.

V and J are TRBV7-2 and TRBJ1-2, with 9 bases identical to TRBD1. CDR1 and CDR2 (germline): SGHTA, FQGNSA. This CDR3 spans 15 amino acids. The junction had 9 bases not matched to a gene; V was cut back by 1 base and J by 9 bases. CDR3 coding DNA: TGTGCCAGCAGCTTAGGGGACAGGGTTGATGGAAGCTACACCTTC. This gives the protein CASSLGDRVDGSYTF.

The gene calls are TRBV30 and TRBJ2-1; TRBD1 matches at 9 bases. V dropped 1 base and J dropped 9; count of bases not matched to a gene: 7. This CDR3 comprises 14 residues. Germline-derived CDR1 and CDR2 are GTSNPN and SVGIG (reference sequence). The CDR3 is CAWSGGTGWGEQFF. Here the CDR3 DNA reads TGTGCCTGGAGTGGAGGGACAGGGTGGGGTGAGCAGTTCTTC.

This clonotype was seen a handful of times. The J gene is TRBJ1-6, the V gene TRBV20-1; D is unresolved. Trimming stripped 6 bases from V and 6 bases from J, with 12 bases between. Per the germline V gene, CDR1 is DFQATT and CDR2 is SNEGSKA (reference sequence). The CDR3 contains 13 residues. CDR3 in DNA: TGCAGTGCACTCCCGGGATCTAATTCACCCCTCCACTTT. Its protein product is CSALPGSNSPLHF.

V usage is TRBV15 and J usage is TRBJ2-3, with 8 positions matching TRBD2. V lost 0 bases and J lost 5; bases outside the gene matches: 10. The germline CDR1 and CDR2 sequences are LNHNV and YYDKDF (reference sequence). This CDR3 spans 17 amino acids. The DNA of the CDR3 is TGTGCCACCAGCAGAGATCCCCGGGGGGGGGTCGGAGATACGCAGTATTTT. Encoded protein: CATSRDPRGGVGDTQYF.

A few counts support this clonotype. The chain recombines TRBV12-3 or TRBV12-4 with TRBJ1-5; the D gene is possibly TRBD1 (5 bases). V lost 7 bases and J 6 bases, leaving 10 bases between the germline ends. The CDR3 covers 12 residues. CDR3 loop: CASTGGTQPQHF. DNA of the CDR3: TGTGCCAGCACTGGGGGAACTCAGCCCCAGCATTTT.

The table lists this clonotype with a few counts. The chain links TRBV9 to TRBJ2-2; 8 nucleotides match TRBD2. Germline trimming cut 4 bases from V and 4 bases from J; bases unmatched to any gene: 3. Germline assignment: CDR1 SGDLS and CDR2 YYNGEE. CDR3 length equals 14 residues. Written as DNA, the CDR3 is TGTGCCAGCAGCTTAGCGGGACGCACCGGGGAGCTGTTTTTT. It is translated as CASSLAGRTGELFF.

The chain uses TRBV4-1 and TRBJ2-7; D is perhaps TRBD1 (6 bases). The J call could be wrong; TRBJ2-5 is a better fit for the DNA end. Germline CDR1 is MGHRA and CDR2 is YSYEKL. CDR3 size: 16 residues. CDR3 region: CASSRTPDSREETQYF. The CDR3 DNA reads TGCGCCAGCAGCCGCACGCCGGACAGTAGAGAAGAGACCCAGTACTTC.

The chain combines TRBV4-2 with TRBJ1-2; TRBD1 is a possible D gene (6 bases). The CDR3 loop spans 14 amino acids. The V end lost 1 base, the J end lost 4 bases, and 10 bases lay between the germline ends. Per germline, CDR1 LGHNA and CDR2 YNFKEQ. The CDR3 DNA reads TGTGCCAGCAGCCAAGCGGCGGGGGCCTATGGCTACACCTTC. Translated: CASSQAAGAYGYTF.

This clonotype was counted between two and nine times. The gene calls are TRBV7-8 and TRBJ1-1; D uncertain. The CDR3 length is 15 residues. V was trimmed by 1 base and J by 2 bases, leaving 11 bases between them. CDR1 and CDR2 (germline): SGHVS, FQNEAQ. Here the CDR3 DNA reads TGTGCCAGCAGCTTAGAAGGGAGAGCAAACACTGAAGCTTTCTTT. Protein: CASSLEGRANTEAFF.

The V gene is TRBV2, the J gene TRBJ2-1; TRBD2 aligns across 10 bases. Near its end, the DNA agrees better with TRBJ2-7, so the J call may be wrong. The CDR3 loop spans 14 amino acids. Germline assignment: CDR1 SNHLY and CDR2 FYNNEI. The CDR3 sequence is CASNPSGGYNEQYF. CDR3 nucleotides: TGTGCCAGCAACCCTAGCGGGGGATACAATGAGCAGTACTTC.

This chain joins TRBV20-1 and TRBJ2-7; the D gene is possibly TRBD2 (5 bases). The CDR3 covers 15 residues. V gave up 3 bases and J gave up 1 base, with 16 bases separating them. The germline V gene has CDR1 DFQATT and CDR2 SNEGSKA (reference sequence). The DNA for the CDR3 is TGCAGTGCTAGCGCCGGGGAGATCTGGTCCTACGAGCAGTACTTC. It codes for CSASAGEIWSYEQYF.

This clonotype has a handful of counts. The chain carries TRBV5-4 and TRBJ2-7; TRBD2 agrees at 14 bases. Germline CDR1 SGHNT, CDR2 YYREEE (reference sequence). The V and J ends lost 4 bases and 2 bases, in that order; junction bases with no gene match: 5. The CDR3 loop spans 16 amino acids. The chain's CDR3 is CASSMAGLAGAYEQYF. The DNA of the CDR3 is TGTGCCAGCAGCATGGCGGGACTAGCGGGAGCCTACGAGCAGTACTTC.

This clonotype was found many times. V gene TRBV20-1 combines with J gene TRBJ1-1; 8 bases match TRBD1. The CDR3 length is 16 residues. The J segment lost 3 bases and the V segment lost 4 bases, leaving 13 bases of the junction unmatched. Germline values: CDR1 DFQATT, CDR2 SNEGSKA (reference sequence). CDR3 nucleotides: TGCAGTGCTACAGGGGGCGGGAGGCCCCTCTACACTGAAGCTTTCTTT. Its protein product is CSATGGGRPLYTEAFF.

The rearrangement links TRBV20-1 to TRBJ2-5, with D tentatively TRBD2 (7 bases). CDR3 length: 12 residues. The germline CDR1 and CDR2 sequences are DFQATT and SNEGSKA (reference sequence). V lost 4 bases, J lost 11 bases, and 17 bases lay in between. The CDR3 DNA reads as TGCAGTGCTAAGGGGGGGGTGTTTGAGCAGTACTTC. Its translation: CSAKGGVFEQYF.

The chain is built from TRBV6-5 and TRBJ1-2; D gene ambiguous. CDR1 MNHEY and CDR2 SVGAGI come from the germline V gene. Trimming took off 4 bases at V and 10 bases at J, with 22 bases between the two ends. The CDR3 runs to 15 residues. The DNA of the CDR3 is TGTGCCAGCAGTTCGAAAGGAGTGCTTAATCCTGACTACACCTTC. Its protein is CASSSKGVLNPDYTF.

Here the CDR3 reads CASSMRLAGGRNTGELFF. The CDR3 DNA sequence: TGTGCCAGCAGTATGCGACTAGCGGGGGGCCGGAACACCGGGGAGCTGTTTTTT. The chain joins TRBV12-3 or TRBV12-4 to TRBJ2-2, with 13 nucleotides matching TRBD2. The CDR3 covers 18 residues. The J segment lost 1 base and the V segment lost 5 bases, leaving 7 bases of the junction unmatched.